This T cell receptor beta chain was sequenced during a study of blood T cell repertoires in COVID-19. At the level of the study: T cells, B-cell-depleted T cells, or PBMCs provided the cDNA or gDNA that served as material.

The CDR3 spans 14 residues. Trimming cost V 4 bases and J 6 bases; bases outside gene matches: 9. CDR1 and CDR2 (germline): SQVTM, ANQGSEA. As originally analysed: Amplification with reference gene primers provided the estimates of nucleated cell counts. Method: immunoSEQ multiplex PCR; TCRdb's copy keeps in-frame clones and lacks some. Clonal size and the V and J genes are those of that table, whereas D and trimming came from the DNA. The sample holds under 300,000 clones; about 80% are singletons and the top ten take around 3.4%. Sequenced sample: peripheral blood. This chain joins TRBV29-1 and TRBJ2-7, with TRBD2 identical over 10 bases. The clonotype originates from a woman of 80 years or more with acute or convalescent COVID-19. CDR3 loop: CSVGLAGDGSEQYF. The CDR3 region has the DNA TGCAGCGTTGGGCTAGCGGGAGATGGATCCGAGCAGTACTTC.